The next 28 T cell receptor beta chains were all read from a single sample in a study of shared T cell receptors in the human thymus. Generated by immunoSEQ multiplex PCR, the TCRdb table keeps only in-frame clones and is missing some. The sample yields roughly 700,000 clones, approximately 90% seen once. These data also featured in a second study, about human thymus T cells.

Specimen: thymocytes. The receptors were gathered from a boy in the first two years of life with a congenital heart defect.

The J gene is TRBJ2-1, the V gene TRBV4-3, with TRBD2 identical over 10 bases. V gave up 1 base and J gave up 3 bases; unmatched junction bases: 0. CDR3 size: 15 residues. Germline V lookup: CDR1 LGHNA, CDR2 YSLEER. The CDR3 bases are TGCGCCAGCAGCCAAGGGACTAGCGGCTACAATGAGCAGTTCTTC. Translated, it gives CASSQGTSGYNEQFF.

The V call is TRBV28, the J call TRBJ2-5; D is undetermined. With 2 bases removed from V and 4 bases from J, the gap between germline ends came to 8 bases. Germline V gene lookup returns CDR1 MDHEN and CDR2 SYDVKM. The CDR3 contains 13 residues. The CDR3 DNA reads TGTGCCAGCAGTTTACCCCCGGGAGAGACCCAGTACTTC. This gives the protein CASSLPPGETQYF.

The chain uses TRBV4-2 and TRBJ2-5, with 12 bases matching TRBD2. The CDR3 has 19 residues. Per the germline V gene, CDR1 is LGHNA and CDR2 is YNFKEQ. V dropped 4 bases and J dropped 3; count of bases not matched to a gene: 15. The CDR3 sequence: CASSPLKTSGSPRKETQYF. CDR3 nucleotide sequence: TGTGCCAGCAGCCCCCTTAAGACTAGCGGGAGCCCACGCAAAGAGACCCAGTACTTC.

On this clone itself: The junction and the germline gene differ at one end; a read error may be behind it. V usage is TRBV7-2 and J usage is TRBJ1-2, with D possibly matching TRBD1 (6 bases). The CDR3 spans 9 residues. Germline V CDR1 and CDR2: SGHTA, FQGNSA. CDR3 sequence (DNA): TGTGCCAGCACCACCAGGGGCCCCTTC. Translated, it gives CASTTRGPF.

CDR3 sequence (DNA): TGTGCCAGCTCACCCTCGCGACTAGCGGGGACCTACAATGAGCAGTTCTTC. Its translation: CASSPSRLAGTYNEQFF. The J gene is TRBJ2-1, the V gene TRBV18; 11 bases are shared with TRBD2. V trimming: 3 bases; J trimming: 2 bases; junction bases outside the gene matches: 6. The CDR3 runs 17 residues. CDR1 KGHSH and CDR2 LQKENI come from the germline V gene. Complete variable domain (other parts from reference TRBV18 and TRBJ2-1): NAGVMQNPRHLVRRRGQEARLRCSPMKGHSHVYWYRQLPEEGLKFMVYLQKENIIDESGMPKERFSAEFPKEGPSILRIQQVVRGDSAAYFCASSPSRLAGTYNEQFFGPGTRLTVL.

Only a few counts were recorded for this clone. This chain connects TRBV5-1 to TRBJ2-6; 9 bases map to TRBD1. CDR3 length: 18 amino acids. CDR1 and CDR2 (germline): SGHRS, YFSETQ. After removal of 4 bases from V and 3 bases from J, the junction contained 11 bases not matched to a gene. Here the CDR3 DNA reads TGCGCCAGCAGCGACCCTCGGGACAGGGCCGGTGGGGCCAACGTCCTGACTTTC. Its translation is CASSDPRDRAGGANVLTF.

This chain uses TRBV18 with TRBJ1-5; TRBD1 agrees at 7 bases. Germline V gives CDR1 KGHSH, CDR2 LQKENI. After removal of 2 bases from V and 0 bases from J, the junction contained 7 bases not matched to a gene. The CDR3 is 17 amino acids. In DNA, the CDR3 is TGTGCCAGCTCACCAGAACAGGGGTTCCATAGCAATCAGCCCCAGCATTTT. Protein product: CASSPEQGFHSNQPQHF.

The gene calls are TRBV4-3 and TRBJ2-7; 7 bases line up with TRBD1. This CDR3 comprises 14 residues. Unmatched junction bases numbered 7, after V lost 4 bases and J lost 4 bases. CDR1 LGHNA and CDR2 YSLEER come from the germline V gene. CDR3 residues: CASSPTTGLYEQYF. The CDR3 DNA reads as TGCGCCAGCAGCCCGACGACAGGGTTGTACGAGCAGTACTTC.

V and J are TRBV4-1 and TRBJ2-2, with 7 bases that match TRBD2. The CDR3 has 15 residues. Trimming cost V 3 bases and J 1 base; bases outside gene matches: 2. Germline CDR1 and CDR2: MGHRA and YSYEKL. This CDR3 is CASSQASGNTGELFF. CDR3 nucleotides: TGCGCCAGCAGCCAGGCTAGCGGGAACACCGGGGAGCTGTTTTTT.

This clone has more than one count but fewer than ten. The V call is TRBV5-4, the J call TRBJ2-2, with 8 bases aligning to TRBD2. Trimming cost V 5 bases and J 4 bases; bases outside gene matches: 10. The germline CDR1 and CDR2 sequences are SGHNT and YYREEE (reference sequence). The CDR3 loop spans 16 amino acids. CDR3 loop: CASRTQAGAGTGELFF. The CDR3 nucleotides are TGTGCCAGCAGGACACAAGCGGGAGCCGGCACCGGGGAGCTGTTTTTT. Supplemented by reference TRBV5-4 and TRBJ2-2, the full variable domain reads ETGVTQSPTHLIKTRGQQVTLRCSSQSGHNTVSWYQQALGQGPQFIFQYYREEENGRGNFPPRFSGLQFPNYSSELNVNALELDDSALYLCASRTQAGAGTGELFFGEGSRLTVL.

The chain is built from TRBV27 and TRBJ2-5, with 8 nucleotides matching TRBD2. CDR3 size: 17 residues. The V gene's germline CDR1 is MNHEY and CDR2 SMNVEV (reference sequence). V lost 9 bases to trimming and J lost 11 bases; unmatched junction nucleotides: 26. CDR3 in amino acids: CASNPRRREVSAGEQYF. The CDR3 DNA is TGTGCCAGTAACCCGCGGCGGCGGGAGGTCTCCGCTGGGGAGCAGTACTTC.

The rearrangement uses TRBV7-9 and TRBJ1-1; D remains ambiguous. With 6 bases removed from V and 1 base from J, the gap between germline ends came to 21 bases. The CDR3 is 17 residues long. Per germline, CDR1 SEHNR and CDR2 FQNEAQ (reference sequence). CDR3 protein: CASRAPSSFRQNTEAFF. DNA for the CDR3: TGTGCCAGCAGGGCCCCAAGCAGCTTCCGACAGAACACTGAAGCTTTCTTT.

V gene TRBV30 combines with J gene TRBJ2-7; 8 bases map to TRBD2. Germline assignment: CDR1 GTSNPN and CDR2 SVGIG (reference sequence). J was trimmed by 2 bases and V by 4 bases; bases with no gene match: 10. The CDR3 is 15 amino acids. The CDR3 reads CAWTRGAGAPYEQYF. The CDR3 DNA reads TGTGCCTGGACCCGAGGAGCGGGAGCCCCCTACGAGCAGTACTTC.

The genes are TRBV11-3 and TRBJ2-7, with 7 bases matching TRBD2. Germline V lookup: CDR1 SGHNT, CDR2 YENEEA. J was trimmed by 4 bases and V by 5 bases; bases with no gene match: 11. The CDR3 contains 15 residues. DNA of the CDR3: TGTGCCAGCAGCCCCATCTGGGGAGGGCCGTACGAGCAGTACTTC. Translation: CASSPIWGGPYEQYF.

The rearrangement joins TRBV21-1 to TRBJ2-3; TRBD2 is taken as the D call from the table, unchecked against the DNA. TRBV21-1 is recorded as a pseudogene. The CDR3 loop spans 16 amino acids. In DNA form, the CDR3 reads TGTGCCAGCAGCAAGGTCAGAGGAGGGCCCACAGATACGCAGTATTTT. Protein sequence: CASSKVRGGPTDTQYF.

The chain has TRBV6-1 and TRBJ2-2; 12 nucleotides align to TRBD2. V lost 1 base, J lost 6 bases, and 9 bases stayed unmatched. This CDR3 has 18 amino acids. Germline CDR1 and CDR2: MNHNS and SASEGT. CDR3 nucleotides: TGTGCCAGCAGTGAAGGGATCGAACTAGCGGGAGGATCCGGGGAGCTGTTTTTT. Translated, it gives CASSEGIELAGGSGELFF.

The rearrangement uses TRBV14 and TRBJ1-1; D is possibly TRBD1 (5 bases). Trimming removed 4 bases at V and 2 bases at J, with 11 bases between. The CDR3 runs 14 residues. The germline CDR1 and CDR2 sequences are SGHDN and FVKESK. CDR3 nucleotides: TGTGCCAGCAGCCCTCGGACATTTAACACTGAAGCTTTCTTT. This translates into CASSPRTFNTEAFF.

The chain employs TRBV5-1 and TRBJ1-4; 9 bases are shared with TRBD1. CDR1 and CDR2 from the germline V gene are SGHRS and YFSETQ. After removal of 4 bases from V and 5 bases from J, the junction contained 3 bases not matched to a gene. There are 14 residues in the CDR3. The CDR3 coding sequence is TGCGCCAGCAGCATGACAGGGGGAAATGAAAAACTGTTTTTT. It is translated as CASSMTGGNEKLFF.

The V call is TRBV21-1, the J call TRBJ1-1. TRBV21-1 is termed a pseudogene. The CDR3 runs 16 residues. The DNA of the CDR3 is TGTGCCAGCAGCAAGGGGAGGGGACGGGTCGGGACTGAAGCTTTCTTT. Encoded protein: CASSKGRGRVGTEAFF.

This chain connects TRBV9 to TRBJ2-2, with D unclear. Trimming left V 2 bases short and J 1 base short, with 6 bases between. Germline CDR1 and CDR2: SGDLS and YYNGEE. CDR3 size: 14 residues. The CDR3 spells CASSVRKNTGELFF. CDR3 nucleotide sequence: TGTGCCAGCAGCGTCAGGAAGAACACCGGGGAGCTGTTTTTT.

CDR3 loop: CAILRAGGAKIYEQYF. The CDR3 coding sequence is TGTGCCATCCTAAGAGCGGGAGGAGCCAAAATCTACGAGCAGTACTTC. This chain joins TRBV5-4 and TRBJ2-7, with TRBD2 identical over 9 bases. V trimming: 9 bases; J trimming: 3 bases; junction bases outside the gene matches: 16. Germline CDR1 is SGHNT and CDR2 is YYREEE (reference sequence). The CDR3 has 16 amino acids. The complete variable domain, with remaining parts taken from reference TRBV5-4 and TRBJ2-7, reads ETGVTQSPTHLIKTRGQQVTLRCSSQSGHNTVSWYQQALGQGPQFIFQYYREEENGRGNFPPRFSGLQFPNYSSELNVNALELDDSALYLCAILRAGGAKIYEQYFGPGTRLTVT.

On this clone itself: The same CDR3 can be traced to other DNA sequences in this sample. This chain's CDR3 is CASSPSGRGGNQPQHF. The CDR3 coding sequence is TGTGCCAGCAGCCCCTCGGGCAGGGGAGGCAATCAGCCCCAGCATTTT. The rearrangement uses TRBV5-8 and TRBJ1-5; D is perhaps TRBD1 (6 bases). Germline values: CDR1 SGHTS, CDR2 YDEGEE. The CDR3 has 16 residues. Between the trimmed V and J ends, which lost 4 bases and 2 bases, there was a span of 16 bases.

The rearrangement links TRBV29-1 to TRBJ2-1, with 9 bases that match TRBD2. The CDR3 extends over 14 amino acids. Germline V lookup: CDR1 SQVTM, CDR2 ANQGSEA. After removal of 4 bases from V and 4 bases from J, the junction contained 5 bases not matched to a gene. CDR3 bases: TGCAGCGTTGTGCTAGCGGGAATGTACAATGAGCAGTTCTTC. Its translation: CSVVLAGMYNEQFF.

The V gene is TRBV2, the J gene TRBJ2-6, with D perhaps matching TRBD2 (5 bases). V lost 6 bases and J lost 4, with 13 bases in between. This CDR3 spans 15 amino acids. Looked up from germline, CDR1 is SNHLY and CDR2 is FYNNEI. DNA for the CDR3: TGTGCCAGCAGAAGGAGAGCGGAGGGGGCCAACGTCCTGACTTTC. Protein product: CASRRRAEGANVLTF. Full variable domain (remainder filled in from reference TRBV2 and TRBJ2-6): EPEVTQTPSHQVTQMGQEVILRCVPISNHLYFYWYRQILGQKVEFLVSFYNNEISEKSEIFDDQFSVERPDGSNFTLKIRSTKLEDSAMYFCASRRRAEGANVLTFGAGSRLTVL.

V gene TRBV5-6 combines with J gene TRBJ2-1; 7 nucleotides agree with TRBD2. The ends lost 5 bases at V and 7 bases at J; junction bases unmatched: 9. CDR3 length: 14 amino acids. Germline V gene sequence: CDR1 SGHDT, CDR2 YYEEEE. CDR3 in DNA: TGTGCCAGCAGTTTTGGGGGAGGGCGGAATGAGCAGTTCTTC. This encodes CASSFGGGRNEQFF.

V and J are TRBV5-6 and TRBJ2-7; 9 bases agree with TRBD2. Germline CDR1 reads SGHDT; CDR2 reads YYEEEE. The CDR3 is 13 amino acids. The J segment lost 5 bases and the V segment lost 4 bases, leaving 4 bases of the junction unmatched. DNA of the CDR3: TGTGCCAGCAGCCTAGGACTAGCGAACGAGCAGTACTTC. Encoded protein: CASSLGLANEQYF.

The genes are TRBV7-8 and TRBJ2-7; 7 bases are shared with TRBD1. Germline V gene data show CDR1 as SGHVS and CDR2 as FQNEAQ. The CDR3 is made up of 17 amino acids. The V and J ends lost 1 base and 4 bases, in that order; junction bases with no gene match: 13. CDR3 DNA: TGTGCCAGCAGCTTAGGGTTTAGGGGACAGTGGGGTTACGAGCAGTACTTC. Translated, it gives CASSLGFRGQWGYEQYF.

The CDR3 reads CATRGLQETQYF. DNA of the CDR3: TGTGCCACCAGGGGCCTCCAAGAGACCCAGTACTTC. The chain carries TRBV19 and TRBJ2-5; maybe TRBD1 (6 bases). CDR1 is LNHDA, CDR2 SQIVND, per germline (reference sequence). The CDR3 is made up of 12 amino acids. V lost 10 bases, J lost 1 base, and 10 bases lay in between.